The text below deals with one T cell receptor (beta chain). This specimen belongs to a study of blood T cell repertoires in COVID-19. Study-level information: PBMCs, B-cell-depleted T cells, or T cells were the source of the cDNA or gDNA that made up the material.

Source study methods: Nucleated cell counts were estimated from reference gene primer amplification. Some clones are missing from TCRdb's copy, which holds only in-frame ones; the method was immunoSEQ multiplex PCR. V and J calls and clone size are copied from that table; D and trimming were computed from the DNA. The profile shows 180,000 or so clones, approximately 80% of them singletons. CDR1 is SGHTA, CDR2 FQGNSA, per germline. V lost 1 base, J lost 8 bases, and 9 bases stayed unmatched. The CDR3 consists of 16 residues. The genes are TRBV7-2 and TRBJ2-1, with 9 bases fitting TRBD1. The receptor's source is a man aged 45-60 years who had recovered from COVID-19. The specimen was PBMCs or T cells enriched from blood (not recorded which). This CDR3 reads CASSLDPGQGGYEQFF. For the CDR3, the DNA is TGTGCCAGCAGCTTAGATCCGGGACAGGGCGGGTATGAGCAGTTCTTC. The whole variable domain, filled in from reference TRBV7-2 and TRBJ2-1, reads GAGVSQSPSNKVTEKGKDVELRCDPISGHTALYWYRQSLGQGLEFLIYFQGNSAPDKSGLPSDRFSAERTGGSVSTLTIQRTQQEDSAVYLCASSLDPGQGGYEQFFGPGTRLTVL.